This TCR beta chain was documented in a study of cytomegalovirus exposure and HLA in healthy donors. This clone was recorded once. No antigen is known for it. The PCR used 60 Vbeta and 13 Jbeta primers. Data came from immunoSEQ multiplex PCR; TCRdb stores just in-frame clones and leaves some out. The data show some 150,000 clones, with approximately 75% seen just once and less than 4.5% held by the top ten. Study conclusions and caveats: Analyzed later, association rates of TCRs varied across HLA loci, with DRB1 most and HLA-C fewest. In a later analysis, TCR beta V- and J-gene trimming was associated with a missense DCLRE1C variant. A later analysis found common viral pathogens apparently linked to several of the most significant clusters.

Sequenced input: PBMCs. This TCR was recovered from a man in his fifties or sixties in good health and CMV-seropositive.

CDR3 DNA: TGTGCCAGCAGCCCGGGACTAGCGGTCGCAGATACGCAGTATTTT. Residues: CASSPGLAVADTQYF. J is TRBJ2-3 and V is TRBV11-1; 11 nucleotides match TRBD2. Germline V gene data show CDR1 as SGHAT and CDR2 as FQDESV (reference sequence). The CDR3 loop spans 15 amino acids. V trimming: 5 bases; J trimming: 4 bases; junction bases outside the gene matches: 5.